The rows below give T cell receptor beta chains drawn from one sample of a study of blood T cell repertoires in COVID-19. Assay: immunoSEQ multiplex PCR; the TCRdb copy retains only in-frame clones and omits some. The repertoire consists of some 110,000 clones, with 80% to 95% occurring once and the leading ten covering around 2.1%. The sample taken for sequencing was peripheral blood. The origin of the receptors is a man over 45 with COVID-19, enrolled during active disease. The CDR3 runs from the conserved cysteine through the conserved F or W. D genes are given only for firm matches. Some rows mark clone size as missing; the rest say once, few, many or name a class of expanded clone.

TRBV4-1,TRBD1,TRBJ1-1,.,TGCGCCAGCAGCCAAGCTCAAAGGCCGGGACAGGTTCACACTGAAGCTTTCTTT,CASSQAQRPGQVHTEAFF
TRBV19,TRBD1,TRBJ1-3,once,TGTGCCAGTAGTACGCCGACAGGGTTCCTCTCTGGAAACACCATATATTTT,CASSTPTGFLSGNTIYF
TRBV19,TRBD1,TRBJ1-5,.,TGTGCCAGTAGTACGGACAGGGCGGACCAGCCCCAGCATTTT,CASSTDRADQPQHF
TRBV5-1,.,TRBJ2-1,once,TGCGCCAGCAGCTTGGACGGGGACTCCTACAATGAGCAGTTCTTC,CASSLDGDSYNEQFF
TRBV19,.,TRBJ2-1,.,TGTGCCAGTAGTACACAGGGAAATGAGCAGTTCTTC,CASSTQGNEQFF
TRBV30,.,TRBJ2-5,.,TGTGCCTGGAGCGACCAAGAGACCCAGTACTTC,CAWSDQETQYF
TRBV18,TRBD1,TRBJ2-3,.,TGTGCCAGCTCACCACCGGGGCAGGGGGCAGGAGATACGCAGTATTTT,CASSPPGQGAGDTQYF
TRBV5-6,TRBD2,TRBJ2-1,.,TGTGCCAGCAGCTTGGTCGGGAGGAGGAACAATGAGCAGTTCTTC,CASSLVGRRNNEQFF
TRBV6-5,.,TRBJ1-2,.,TGTGCCAGTCAGACACAGGCTAACTATGGCTACACCTTC,CASQTQANYGYTF
TRBV5-1,.,TRBJ1-1,.,TGCGCCAGCAGCTTACAGGGTGTAACGGAAGCTTTCTTT,CASSLQGVTEAFF
TRBV14,TRBD2,TRBJ2-1,once,TGTGCCAGCAGCCAGACCCTGGGACTAGCGGGCTTTAATGAGCAGTTCTTC,CASSQTLGLAGFNEQFF
TRBV7-3,.,TRBJ2-1,.,TGTGCCAGCAGCTTCGGACTAAGCTCCTACAATGAGCAGTTCTTC,CASSFGLSSYNEQFF
TRBV7-8,TRBD2,TRBJ2-1,.,TGTGCCAGCAGCAGGAAGGCGGGAGGGCATGAGCAGTTCTTC,CASSRKAGGHEQFF
TRBV29-1,.,TRBJ2-3,.,TGCAGCGTTGCCGGGGAGAAAACGCAGTATTTT,CSVAGEKTQYF
TRBV6-2/TRBV6-3,TRBD1,TRBJ2-1,.,TGTGCCAGCAGTTACGTTGGCACCGGGACAGCCTCCTACAATGAGCAGTTCTTC,CASSYVGTGTASYNEQFF
TRBV7-6,TRBD1,TRBJ1-3,.,TGTGCCAGCAGCCCCGGGACAGGGAATGGAAACACCATATATTTT,CASSPGTGNGNTIYF
TRBV18,.,TRBJ2-3,.,TGTGCCAGCTCACCACTGCAGGGGCAAAGCACAGATACGCAGTATTTT,CASSPLQGQSTDTQYF
TRBV6-2/TRBV6-3,TRBD1,TRBJ1-1,.,TGTGCCAGCAGTTACAACAGGGGGAACACTGAAGCTTTCTTT,CASSYNRGNTEAFF
TRBV7-2,.,TRBJ2-7,.,TGTGCCAGCAGCCCCAGGGTGGCGAGCTCCTACGAGCAGTACTTC,CASSPRVASSYEQYF
TRBV7-3,.,TRBJ1-6,once,TGTGCCAGCAGCTCACAAGGGGGGGCAAACTCACCCCTCCACTTT,CASSSQGGANSPLHF
TRBV2,TRBD2,TRBJ2-2,.,TGTGCCAGCGAACCTAGCGGGAGAACCGGGGAGCTGTTTTTT,CASEPSGRTGELFF
TRBV2,.,TRBJ1-4,.,TGTGCCAGCAGTGATGCCGGGGTGGGTGAAAAACTGTTTTTT,CASSDAGVGEKLFF
TRBV25-1,TRBD2,TRBJ2-5,.,TGTGCCAGCAGAGGGACTAGCGGGCAAGAGACCCAGTACTTC,CASRGTSGQETQYF
TRBV7-8,TRBD2,TRBJ2-3,once,TGTGCCAGCAGCCAAAGGACTAGCGGGAGTGATACGCAGTATTTT,CASSQRTSGSDTQYF
TRBV18,TRBD2,TRBJ2-5,once,TGTGCCAGCTCACGGGGAGGGGAGACCCAGTACTTC,CASSRGGETQYF
TRBV10-1,.,TRBJ2-6,.,TGCGCCAGTAGACAGGTTCCTGGGGCCAACGTCCTGACTTTC,CASRQVPGANVLTF
TRBV7-9,.,TRBJ2-3,.,TGTGCCAGCAGCCAGCTGGAGGTCGGGACAGATACGCAGTATTTT,CASSQLEVGTDTQYF
TRBV18,TRBD2,TRBJ2-2,.,TGTGCCAGCTCACCACTAGCGGGAGGTCTCGCGAACACCGGGGAGCTGTTTTTT,CASSPLAGGLANTGELFF
TRBV5-5,TRBD2,TRBJ2-2,.,TGTGCCAGCAGCTTGAGATTGGCGGGAGGGCCCACCGGGGAGCTGTTTTTT,CASSLRLAGGPTGELFF
TRBV4-2,.,TRBJ1-3,.,TGTGCCAGCAGCCAAGATACAGTGGCTGGAAACACCATATATTTT,CASSQDTVAGNTIYF
TRBV21-1,.,TRBJ2-6,.,TGTGCCAGCAGCAAAGTAACCGGGACAGGGTTACCTGGGGCCAACGTCCTGACTTTC,CASSKVTGTGLPGANVLTF
TRBV5-1,.,TRBJ2-1,.,TGCGCCAGCAAATCTAGCTCCTACAATGAGCAGTTCTTC,CASKSSSYNEQFF
TRBV6-6,.,TRBJ2-2,once,TGTGCCAGCAGCCTACCCGCCACCGGGGAGCTGTTTTTT,CASSLPATGELFF
TRBV5-1,TRBD1,TRBJ1-1,.,TGCGCCAGCAGCCTAGGACAGGGTTGGACTGAAGCTTTCTTT,CASSLGQGWTEAFF
TRBV27,.,TRBJ1-1,.,TGTGCCAGCAGTTTGAGGAGATTAAACACTGAAGCTTTCTTT,CASSLRRLNTEAFF
TRBV2,.,TRBJ1-4,.,TGTGCCAGCAGGATGACAGTTTCTAATGAAAAACTGTTTTTT,CASRMTVSNEKLFF
TRBV15,.,TRBJ1-3,once,TGTGCCACCAGCAGAGACAAGTACGGCGGTGGAAACACCATATATTTT,CATSRDKYGGGNTIYF
TRBV7-9,TRBD1,TRBJ1-2,.,TGTGCCAGCAGCCCCGGACAGGGGCCCTATGGCTACACCTTC,CASSPGQGPYGYTF
TRBV5-1,TRBD1,TRBJ2-7,.,TGCGCCAGCAGCACCTCGACAGGGGGAGGCGAGCAGTACTTC,CASSTSTGGGEQYF
TRBV6-2/TRBV6-3,TRBD1,TRBJ2-1,.,TGTGCCAGCAGTTACTCGAGGCCGGGACAGCATGAGCAGTTCTTC,CASSYSRPGQHEQFF
TRBV3-1/TRBV3-2,.,TRBJ2-5,.,TGTGCCAGCAGCCAAGACAGGTCAGGATTGGAGACCCAGTACTTC,CASSQDRSGLETQYF
TRBV6-5,.,TRBJ1-1,.,TGTGCCAGCACTAAGAGATTGAACACTGAAGCTTTCTTT,CASTKRLNTEAFF